These 10 T cell receptor beta chains came from one sample sequenced in a study of shared clonotypes between healthy human individuals. The data were produced by immunoSEQ multiplex PCR, yet TCRdb's version contains in-frame clones alone and is incomplete. In the table there are some 580,000 clones, roughly 97% of which are singletons. The sample comprised naive CD4+ T cells sorted from blood. As for subset: CD45RA+ positively selected. The receptor source for this set is a woman aged 25 to 39 in good health.

As to this clone: Other DNA sequences in this sample translate to the same CDR3. V usage is TRBV5-1 and J usage is TRBJ2-2; D is unresolved. CDR1 SGHRS and CDR2 YFSETQ come from the germline V gene. The CDR3 has 14 residues. Trimming removed 1 base at V and 1 base at J, with 5 bases between. CDR3 protein: CASSLLGNTGELFF. The CDR3 DNA reads TGCGCCAGCAGCTTGTTGGGGAACACCGGGGAGCTGTTTTTT.

The chain joins TRBV9 to TRBJ2-1, with D perhaps matching TRBD2 (6 bases). Germline V gives CDR1 SGDLS, CDR2 YYNGEE. V was clipped by 2 bases and J by 6 bases, with 18 bases between them. This CDR3 is 16 amino acids long. The CDR3 spells CASSVGLNYQINEQFF. The CDR3 region has the DNA TGTGCCAGCAGCGTTGGACTAAACTACCAAATCAATGAGCAGTTCTTC.

J is TRBJ2-5 and V is TRBV19; no clear D gene. The J call may be wrong; the DNA end is better matched by TRBJ2-7. Germline CDR1 reads LNHDA; CDR2 reads SQIVND (reference sequence). The CDR3 extends over 14 amino acids. The CDR3 protein is CASSRRTSSYEQYF. The CDR3 DNA follows: TGTGCCAGTAGTCGGCGGACGAGCTCCTACGAGCAGTACTTC.

The V and J genes are TRBV28 and TRBJ1-5, with 7 bases aligning to TRBD1. This CDR3 has 18 residues. J lost 2 bases, V lost 4 bases, and 14 bases had no gene match. Germline V gene lookup returns CDR1 MDHEN and CDR2 SYDVKM. The CDR3 DNA reads TGTGCCAGCAGTTCAAGAAGAGACAGGGAACGTGGCAATCAGCCCCAGCATTTT. Amino acids: CASSSRRDRERGNQPQHF.

The chain carries TRBV27 and TRBJ2-6, with D uncertain. The length of the CDR3 is 14 residues. The V end lost 3 bases, the J end lost 0 bases, and 3 bases lay between the germline ends. From germline, CDR1 is MNHEY and CDR2 SMNVEV (reference sequence). Here the CDR3 reads CASSFNSGANVLTF. In DNA, the CDR3 is TGTGCCAGCAGTTTCAACTCTGGGGCCAACGTCCTGACTTTC.

The V and J genes are TRBV6-1 and TRBJ1-5; D is possibly TRBD1 (5 bases). Germline lookup yields CDR1 MNHNS and CDR2 SASEGT. Trimming pared 1 base from V and 3 bases from J, leaving 10 bases between. This CDR3 region has 15 residues. This CDR3 reads CASSEGGRPNQPQHF. The CDR3 DNA reads as TGTGCCAGCAGTGAAGGGGGCCGCCCCAATCAGCCCCAGCATTTT.

This clone was seen only once. The chain couples TRBV11-3 to TRBJ1-1, with D possibly TRBD1 on 6 matching bases. The germline V and J ends were trimmed by 4 bases and 5 bases, with 14 bases remaining between them. This CDR3 has 14 amino acids. The germline CDR1 and CDR2 sequences are SGHNT and YENEEA. CDR3 region: CASSSGQTGTEAFF. DNA of the CDR3: TGTGCCAGCAGCTCCGGACAGACGGGAACTGAAGCTTTCTTT.

This clone has a single count. The chain links TRBV7-8 to TRBJ2-2, with a weak D call TRBD2 (6 bases). The germline CDR1 and CDR2 sequences are SGHVS and FQNEAQ. Trimming removed 0 bases at V and 2 bases at J, with 10 bases between. The CDR3 consists of 16 residues. The CDR3 nucleotides are TGTGCCAGCAGCTTAGCCCGGGGACTTAACACCGGGGAGCTGTTTTTT. Protein product: CASSLARGLNTGELFF.

V usage is TRBV19 and J usage is TRBJ2-5; the match to TRBD1 covers 8 bases. The J call may be in error: the DNA end matches TRBJ2-7 better. The germline CDR1 and CDR2 sequences are LNHDA and SQIVND (reference sequence). The CDR3 totals 15 residues. CDR3 nucleotides: TGTGCCAGTAGTGTGGCCGGGACAGGTGCCTACGAGCAGTACTTC. Protein: CASSVAGTGAYEQYF.

The chain is built from TRBV7-9 and TRBJ1-1, with D hard to call. There are 15 residues in the CDR3. Trimming took off 4 bases at V and 1 base at J, with 13 bases between the two ends. Germline CDR1 SEHNR, CDR2 FQNEAQ (reference sequence). The CDR3 DNA follows: TGTGCCAGCAGCTCACGACACGGCGGGAACACTGAAGCTTTCTTT. Its translation: CASSSRHGGNTEAFF.